A single sample is the source of the 19 T cell receptor beta chains below, sequenced in a study of blood T cells in healthy people across ages. Using a J-beta primer mix together with a sample-barcoded 5' primer, a second PCR was run for 7 to 11 cycles. TCRdb fed the 5' RACE reads into MiXCR, producing one record per CDR3 protein. The sample contains 1.6 million or so distinct CDR3 sequences, 30% to 35% of which appear only once. Specimen: blood. The receptors come from a young woman in good health.

This clonotype appeared a few times. The V call is TRBV18, the J call TRBJ1-5; no clear D. Trimming took off 2 bases at V and 4 bases at J, with 6 bases between the two ends. The CDR3 is made up of 13 amino acids. Germline V gene sequence: CDR1 KGHSH, CDR2 LQKENI. The CDR3 sequence: CASSPGVNQPQHF. For the CDR3, the DNA is TGTGCCAGCTCACCAGGAGTTAATCAGCCCCAGCATTTT. Looking up the rest from reference TRBV18 and TRBJ1-5 gives the full variable domain: NAGVMQNPRHLVRRRGQEARLRCSPMKGHSHVYWYRQLPEEGLKFMVYLQKENIIDESGMPKERFSAEFPKEGPSILRIQQVVRGDSAAYFCASSPGVNQPQHFGDGTRLSIL.

This chain uses TRBV5-1 with TRBJ1-2; D uncertain. V was clipped by 7 bases and J by 4 bases, with 26 bases between them. This CDR3 is 17 amino acids long. Germline V CDR1 and CDR2: SGHRS, YFSETQ. CDR3 sequence (DNA): TGCGCCAGCCGCATGGAACAGCCGGGCCAAGCCTCCTATGGCTACACCTTC. It encodes CASRMEQPGQASYGYTF.

This clonotype was observed a few times. The CDR3 coding sequence is TGTGCCAGCAGTGGATGGACGGGCTACACCTTC. Its protein is CASSGWTGYTF. V and J are TRBV21-1 and TRBJ1-2. TRBV21-1 has pseudogene status. CDR3 length: 11 residues.

In its sample, this clonotype was seen a few times. This chain joins TRBV6-6 and TRBJ2-1; tentative D call: TRBD1 (6 bases). Per the germline V gene, CDR1 is MNHNY and CDR2 is SVGAGI (reference sequence). The CDR3 consists of 15 residues. Trimming removed 7 bases from V and 4 bases from J, with 17 bases in between. The CDR3 region has the DNA TGTGCCAGCAAGCAACAGGGAATTGGATACAATGAGCAGTTCTTC. Translated, it gives CASKQQGIGYNEQFF.

The V gene is TRBV12-3 or TRBV12-4, the J gene TRBJ1-5, with D maybe TRBD1 (6 bases). CDR3 length equals 15 residues. V lost 3 bases and J lost 0, with 9 bases in between. This CDR3 reads CASSFVGASNQPQHF. The CDR3 bases are TGTGCCAGCAGTTTTGTGGGGGCTAGCAATCAGCCCCAGCATTTT.

This clonotype has at least ten counts. The chain carries TRBV6-5 and TRBJ2-7; D is undetermined. Deletions cut 5 bases from V and 10 bases from J, with 15 bases between. This CDR3 has 12 amino acids. Germline V gene sequence: CDR1 MNHEY, CDR2 SVGAGI. The CDR3 here is CASSRDLVAQYF. The CDR3 bases are TGTGCCAGCAGTAGAGATCTAGTAGCCCAGTACTTC.

V and J are TRBV6-1 and TRBJ1-4, with D unclear. V dropped 2 bases and J dropped 4 bases, with 17 bases sitting between them. Germline loops: CDR1 MNHNS, CDR2 SASEGT. The CDR3 totals 17 residues. CDR3 protein: CASSERLSVGYNEKLFF. Written as DNA, the CDR3 is TGTGCCAGCAGTGAAAGGCTGAGTGTCGGGTATAATGAAAAACTGTTTTTT.

The chain is built from TRBV4-1 and TRBJ1-4; 11 bases map to TRBD1. From germline, CDR1 is MGHRA and CDR2 YSYEKL. V was pared by 7 bases and J by 7 bases, with 11 bases of the junction left unmatched. The CDR3 has 16 amino acids. The CDR3 DNA reads as TGCGCCAGCAATCTCGGACAGGGGGCGCGGGGTGAAAAACTGTTTTTT. Protein product: CASNLGQGARGEKLFF.

The rearrangement joins TRBV3-1 to TRBJ2-1; D call uncertain. Germline V gene sequence: CDR1 LGHDT, CDR2 YNNKEL (reference sequence). This CDR3 is built from 14 residues. Trimming stripped 4 bases from V and 10 bases from J, with 17 bases between. CDR3 amino acids: CASSLHSAYPEQFF. In nucleotides, the CDR3 is TGTGCCAGCAGCCTACATAGTGCCTACCCCGAGCAGTTCTTC.

This clonotype was found many times. The chain uses TRBV25-1 and TRBJ1-2, with a tentative D call TRBD1 (5 bases). The CDR3 extends over 14 amino acids. Trimming removed 1 base at V and 3 bases at J, with 9 bases between. Germline V gene sequence: CDR1 MGHDK, CDR2 SYGVNS. CDR3 nucleotide sequence: TGTGCCAGCAGTGAATCAGACAGATACTATGGCTACACCTTC. Amino acid sequence: CASSESDRYYGYTF.

The gene calls are TRBV9 and TRBJ2-1; a weak D match, TRBD2 (7 bases). The V and J ends lost 0 bases and 8 bases respectively, with 12 bases between them. Germline V gene lookup returns CDR1 SGDLS and CDR2 YYNGEE. The CDR3 covers 14 residues. The CDR3 is CASSVEGGRDEQFF. In nucleotides, the CDR3 is TGTGCCAGCAGCGTAGAGGGGGGGCGGGATGAGCAGTTCTTC.

This clonotype has just one count. A junction end diverges from the germline sequence, so it may reflect a read error. The V call is TRBV5-1, the J call TRBJ2-1; 13 bases fit TRBD2. The germline V gene has CDR1 SGHRS and CDR2 YFSETQ. The CDR3 contains 16 residues. CDR3 residues: CASSWTSGSSHNEQFF. CDR3 bases: TGCGCCAGCAGCTGGACTAGCGGGAGCTCCCACAATGAGCAGTTCTTC.

A few counts support this clonotype. V gene TRBV7-9 combines with J gene TRBJ1-5; D ambiguous. CDR1 and CDR2 from the germline V gene are SEHNR and FQNEAQ (reference sequence). V gave up 3 bases and J gave up 1 base, with 13 bases separating them. The length of the CDR3 is 16 residues. CDR3 in amino acids: CASSFYFPGSNQPQHF. The CDR3 DNA sequence: TGTGCCAGCAGCTTTTATTTTCCGGGGAGCAATCAGCCCCAGCATTTT. The variable domain in full, completed from reference TRBV7-9 and TRBJ1-5, reads DTGVSQNPRHKITKRGQNVTFRCDPISEHNRLYWYRQTLGQGPEFLTYFQNEAQLEKSRLLSDRFSAERPKGSFSTLEIQRTEQGDSAMYLCASSFYFPGSNQPQHFGDGTRLSIL.

The chain couples TRBV20-1 to TRBJ1-1, with D perhaps matching TRBD1 (5 bases). V lost 7 bases, J lost 4 bases, and 13 bases lay in between. The CDR3 is 12 amino acids. Looked up from germline, CDR1 is DFQATT and CDR2 is SNEGSKA (reference sequence). The CDR3 DNA follows: TGCAGTGTGGAGCGGGGGAGCACTGAAGCTTTCTTT. It specifies CSVERGSTEAFF.

The gene calls are TRBV6-1 and TRBJ2-7, with TRBD2 matching 10 bases. The tail of the sequence fits TRBJ2-5 better, so the J call may be wrong. This CDR3 has 16 amino acids. CDR1 is MNHNS and CDR2 is SASEGT in the germline V gene. The CDR3 is CASSAPPLAGEETQYF. CDR3 in DNA: TGTGCCAGCAGTGCGCCCCCCCTAGCGGGAGAAGAGACCCAGTACTTC.

In this sample, this clonotype turned up a few times. This chain connects TRBV10-3 to TRBJ2-3, with 12 bases that match TRBD2. The CDR3 has 17 residues. V dropped 0 bases and J dropped 5; count of bases not matched to a gene: 6. The V gene's germline CDR1 is ENHRY and CDR2 SYGVKD. The CDR3 sequence is CAISESRLAGAIDTQYF. CDR3 in DNA: TGTGCCATCAGTGAGTCGAGACTAGCGGGAGCCATAGATACGCAGTATTTT.

This clonotype has a handful of counts. The chain combines TRBV12-3 or TRBV12-4 with TRBJ2-5; 8 positions match TRBD1. Judging by the DNA end, TRBJ2-7 fits better; the J call may be wrong. The CDR3 has 14 amino acids. The CDR3 protein is CASSIRGPHYEQYF. CDR3 in DNA: TGTGCCAGCAGTATCAGGGGGCCCCACTACGAGCAGTACTTC.

This chain links TRBV7-8 with TRBJ1-2, with 7 bases matching TRBD1. With 8 bases clipped from V and 4 bases from J, the junction kept 13 bases outside the gene matches. Germline V gives CDR1 SGHVS, CDR2 FQNEAQ. The CDR3 runs 15 residues. As DNA, the CDR3 is TGTGCCAGCTGCCACGGGACAGCCAAAATCTATGGCTACACCTTC. It is translated as CASCHGTAKIYGYTF. The whole variable domain, remainder taken from reference TRBV7-8 and TRBJ1-2, is GAGVSQSPRYKVAKRGQDVALRCDPISGHVSLFWYQQALGQGPEFLTYFQNEAQLDKSGLPSDRFFAERPEGSVSTLKIQRTQQEDSAVYLCASCHGTAKIYGYTFGSGTRLTVV.

The chain employs TRBV28 and TRBJ1-2; a possible D gene is TRBD1 (6 bases). The germline V gene has CDR1 MDHEN and CDR2 SYDVKM. The CDR3 extends over 15 amino acids. Trimming cost V 2 bases and J 2 bases, with 12 bases left between them. The CDR3 DNA reads TGTGCCAGCAGTTTAGGACAGCGGACAAACTATGGCTACACCTTC. Its translation is CASSLGQRTNYGYTF.